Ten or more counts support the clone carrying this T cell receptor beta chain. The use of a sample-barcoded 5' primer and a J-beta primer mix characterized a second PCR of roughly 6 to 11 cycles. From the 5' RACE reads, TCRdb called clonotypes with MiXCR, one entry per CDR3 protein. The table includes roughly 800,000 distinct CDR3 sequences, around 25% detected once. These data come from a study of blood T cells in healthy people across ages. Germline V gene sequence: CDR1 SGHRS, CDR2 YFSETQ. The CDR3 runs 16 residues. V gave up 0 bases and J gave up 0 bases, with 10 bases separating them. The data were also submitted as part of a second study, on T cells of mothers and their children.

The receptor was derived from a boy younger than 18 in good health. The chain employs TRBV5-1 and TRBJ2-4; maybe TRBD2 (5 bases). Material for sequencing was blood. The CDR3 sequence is CASSLEAGLAKNIQYF. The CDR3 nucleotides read TGCGCCAGCAGCTTGGAGGCGGGCCTAGCCAAAAACATTCAGTACTTC.